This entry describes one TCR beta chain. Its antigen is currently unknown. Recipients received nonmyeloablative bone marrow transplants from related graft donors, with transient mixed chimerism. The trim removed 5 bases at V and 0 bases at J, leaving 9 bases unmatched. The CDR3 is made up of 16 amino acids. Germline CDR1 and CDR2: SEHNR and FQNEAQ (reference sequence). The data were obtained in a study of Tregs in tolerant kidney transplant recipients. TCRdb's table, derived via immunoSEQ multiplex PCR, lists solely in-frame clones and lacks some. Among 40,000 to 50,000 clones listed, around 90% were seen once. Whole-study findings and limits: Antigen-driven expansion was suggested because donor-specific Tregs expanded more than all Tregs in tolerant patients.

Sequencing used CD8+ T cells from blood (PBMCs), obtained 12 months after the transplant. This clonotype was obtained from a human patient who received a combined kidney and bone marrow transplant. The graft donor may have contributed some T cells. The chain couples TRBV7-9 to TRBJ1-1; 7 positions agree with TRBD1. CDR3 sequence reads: CASSRLTGDLNTEAFF. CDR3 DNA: TGTGCCAGCAGCAGACTCACAGGGGACTTGAACACTGAAGCTTTCTTT.